This passage covers 2 T cell receptor beta chains from one sample sequenced in a study of human T cells and chemical hapten exposure (dated by TCRdb to the early 2020s). To prepare the library, RACE was applied. TCRdb shows the sequencer as NextSeq 500. TCRdb reprocessed the public reads (quality trimming at Q25 with fastp, clone calling with MiXCR) and kept in-frame beta chains. A single entry per CDR3 protein holds the most common genes and DNA from its merged rows. In this sample the table shows some 27,000 distinct CDR3 sequences, 8% to 10% of which occur a single time. The ten largest clones take up roughly 6.6% of the sample. The time point label, as the study defines it: patch test 2, 6 weeks after DPC sensitization. The label giving this sample's treatment or condition can be read as: therapeutic diphenylcyclopropenone sensitization with weekly scalp DPC. The specimen was whole blood, collected in connection with sensitization to the hapten diphenylcyclopropenone (DPC). The receptor set was obtained from a man between 25 and 39 years old with alopecia areata. Some clones in this sample may be carry-over from other donors' samples.

This clonotype showed up just a few times. The junction shows a germline mismatch at one end, possibly a read error. The chain carries TRBV20-1 and TRBJ2-6; D might be TRBD1 (6 bases). The CDR3 loop spans 15 amino acids. Germline values: CDR1 DFQATT, CDR2 SNEGSKA (reference sequence). CDR3 amino acids: CSARGGSSGANVLTF. The CDR3 bases are TGCAGTGCGAGAGGGGGATCCTCTGGGGCCAACGTCCTGACTTTC.

This clonotype was seen more than once but under ten times. V is TRBV4-1 and J is TRBJ2-7; D is uncertain. Germline V gene lookup returns CDR1 MGHRA and CDR2 YSYEKL. Trimming removed 1 base from V and 0 bases from J, with 4 bases in between. The CDR3 covers 13 residues. CDR3 nucleotide sequence: TGCGCCAGCAGCCAAGGGGGCTCCTACGAGCAGTACTTC. Translated: CASSQGGSYEQYF.